These T cell receptor beta chains were read from a single sample in a study of cytomegalovirus exposure and HLA in healthy donors. The table came from immunoSEQ multiplex PCR; TCRdb's copy has only in-frame clones and leaves some out. The sample has 200,000 or so clones; 84% are singletons. Sequencing used PBMCs. The receptor set was obtained from a boy younger than 18 in good health and CMV-seronegative. Both conserved end residues are part of each CDR3. A D gene is named only where the DNA matches it firmly. Size is omitted from some rows. Given values are once, few, many or a class for expanded clones.

v_gene	abundance	j_gene	d_gene	CDR3nt	CDR3aa
TRBV27	-	TRBJ1-1	-	TGTGCCAGCAGTTTCAGGTATATGGGAGGGGTCACTGAAGCTTTCTTT	CASSFRYMGGVTEAFF
TRBV5-6	-	TRBJ1-1	-	TGTGCCAGCAGCTTGATCATGATACAGGGTCCTAAACACACTGAAGCTTTCTTT	CASSLIMIQGPKHTEAFF
TRBV30	-	TRBJ2-7	TRBD1	TGTGCCTGGAGTGTCGGGACAGGGGTCTCCTACGAGCAGTACTTC	CAWSVGTGVSYEQYF
TRBV9	-	TRBJ2-7	-	TGTGCCAGCACCCCTGGGGTGGGACCGGGGGACTACGAGCAGTACTTC	CASTPGVGPGDYEQYF
TRBV7-6	few	TRBJ2-7	-	TGTGCCAGCAGCGGGGGGGGGCCAGGGACACTCGAGCAGTACTTC	CASSGGGPGTLEQYF
TRBV5-6	-	TRBJ2-5	TRBD2	TGTGCCAGCAAGGAGGGACTAGCCCTCAACCAAGAGACCCAGTACTTC	CASKEGLALNQETQYF
TRBV11-3	-	TRBJ2-1	-	TGTGCCAGCAGCTCCACGGGGTTTGGGAGTGCGAAGTTCTTC	CASSSTGFGSAKFF
TRBV9	-	TRBJ2-1	TRBD2	TGTGCCAGCAGCGTAGCTAGCGGGAGCAATGAGCAGTTCTTC	CASSVASGSNEQFF
TRBV21-1	-	TRBJ2-1	-	TGTGCCAGCAGCAAAGCCCTAGCGGGAGTATTGCATGAGCAGTTCTTC	CASSKALAGVLHEQFF
TRBV9	-	TRBJ1-1	-	TGTGCCAGCAGCGTAGAAGGGGGAGAAGCTTTCTTT	CASSVEGGEAFF
TRBV5-1	-	TRBJ1-4	-	TGCGCCAGCAGCTCTAATACAGGGAGAACTAATGAAAAACTGTTTTTT	CASSSNTGRTNEKLFF
TRBV5-8	-	TRBJ2-2	-	TGTGCCAGCAGCCATCTCAGCAGGGTCGGGGAGCTGTTTTTT	CASSHLSRVGELFF
TRBV5-1	-	TRBJ1-1	-	TGCGCCAGCTCCCGACAGTCGAACACTGAAGCTTTCTTT	CASSRQSNTEAFF
TRBV11-2	once	TRBJ2-2	TRBD2	TGTGCCAGCAGCCCCCGGGTTAGCGGGAGAGCCGGGGAGCTGTTTTTT	CASSPRVSGRAGELFF
TRBV29-1	-	TRBJ2-7	-	TGCAGCGTTGAGGAAGGTGGAGGTGGGCAGTACTTC	CSVEEGGGGQYF
TRBV4-2	-	TRBJ2-7	TRBD2	TGTGCCAGCAGCCACGCTAGTCCGGGACTAGCGTCAGGATACGAGCAGTACTTC	CASSHASPGLASGYEQYF
TRBV7-9	-	TRBJ2-7	-	TGTGCCAGCAGCCTAAAAGCCTACGAGCAGTACTTC	CASSLKAYEQYF